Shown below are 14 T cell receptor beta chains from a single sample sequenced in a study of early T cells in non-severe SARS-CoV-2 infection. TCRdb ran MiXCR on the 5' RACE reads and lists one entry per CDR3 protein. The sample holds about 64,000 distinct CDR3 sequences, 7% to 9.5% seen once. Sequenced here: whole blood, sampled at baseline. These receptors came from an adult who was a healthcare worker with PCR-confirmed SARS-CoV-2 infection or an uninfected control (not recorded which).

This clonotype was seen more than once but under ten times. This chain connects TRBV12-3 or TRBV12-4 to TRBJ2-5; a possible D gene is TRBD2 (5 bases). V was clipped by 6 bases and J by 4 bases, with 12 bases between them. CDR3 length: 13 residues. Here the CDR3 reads CASSGNFRETQYF. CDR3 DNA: TGTGCCAGCAGCGGGAATTTCCGAGAGACCCAGTACTTC.

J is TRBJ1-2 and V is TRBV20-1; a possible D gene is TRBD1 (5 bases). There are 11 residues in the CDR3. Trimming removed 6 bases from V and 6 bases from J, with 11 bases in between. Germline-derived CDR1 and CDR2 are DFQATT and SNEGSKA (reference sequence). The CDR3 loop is CSAFWGNGYTF. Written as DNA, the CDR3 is TGCAGTGCCTTCTGGGGGAATGGCTACACCTTC.

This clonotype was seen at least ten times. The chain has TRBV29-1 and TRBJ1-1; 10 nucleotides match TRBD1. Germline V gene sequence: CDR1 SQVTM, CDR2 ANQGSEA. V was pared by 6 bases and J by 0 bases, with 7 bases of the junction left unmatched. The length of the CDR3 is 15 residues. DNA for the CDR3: TGCAGCGTGCTGGGACAGGGGATTATGAACACTGAAGCTTTCTTT. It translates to CSVLGQGIMNTEAFF.

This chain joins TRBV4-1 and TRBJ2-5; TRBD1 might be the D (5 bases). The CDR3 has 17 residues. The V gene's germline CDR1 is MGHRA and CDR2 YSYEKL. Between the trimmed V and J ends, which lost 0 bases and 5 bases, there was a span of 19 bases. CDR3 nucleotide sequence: TGCGCCAGCAGCCAAGAGGGAACCTCAGGGTTGGGGGAGACCCAGTACTTC. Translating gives CASSQEGTSGLGETQYF.

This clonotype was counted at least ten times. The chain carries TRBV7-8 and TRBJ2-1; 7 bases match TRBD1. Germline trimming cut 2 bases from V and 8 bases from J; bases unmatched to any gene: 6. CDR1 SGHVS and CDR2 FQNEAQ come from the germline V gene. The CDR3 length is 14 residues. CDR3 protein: CASSLRQGWDEQFF. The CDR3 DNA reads TGTGCCAGCAGCTTAAGACAGGGTTGGGATGAGCAGTTCTTC. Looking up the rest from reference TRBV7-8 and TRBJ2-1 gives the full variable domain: GAGVSQSPRYKVAKRGQDVALRCDPISGHVSLFWYQQALGQGPEFLTYFQNEAQLDKSGLPSDRFFAERPEGSVSTLKIQRTQQEDSAVYLCASSLRQGWDEQFFGPGTRLTVL.

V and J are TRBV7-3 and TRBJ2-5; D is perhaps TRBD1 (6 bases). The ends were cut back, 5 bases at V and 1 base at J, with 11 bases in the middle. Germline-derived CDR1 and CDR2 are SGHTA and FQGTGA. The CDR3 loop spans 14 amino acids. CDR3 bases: TGTGCCAGCAGCCGTACAGGGTCCCAAGAGACCCAGTACTTC. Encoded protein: CASSRTGSQETQYF.

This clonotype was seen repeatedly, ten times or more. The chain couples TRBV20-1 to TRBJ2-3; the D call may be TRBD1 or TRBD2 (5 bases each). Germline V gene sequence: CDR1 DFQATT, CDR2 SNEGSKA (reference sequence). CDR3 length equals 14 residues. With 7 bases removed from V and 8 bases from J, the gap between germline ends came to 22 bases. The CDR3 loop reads CSEYGGTESATQYF. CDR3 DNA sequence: TGCAGTGAATATGGGGGAACGGAAAGTGCTACGCAGTATTTT.

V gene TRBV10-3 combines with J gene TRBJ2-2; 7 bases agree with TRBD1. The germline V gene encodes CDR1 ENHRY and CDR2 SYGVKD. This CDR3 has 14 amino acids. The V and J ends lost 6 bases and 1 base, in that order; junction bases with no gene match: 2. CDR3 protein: CAIRRDRNTGELFF. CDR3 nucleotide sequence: TGTGCCATCAGAAGGGACAGGAACACCGGGGAGCTGTTTTTT.

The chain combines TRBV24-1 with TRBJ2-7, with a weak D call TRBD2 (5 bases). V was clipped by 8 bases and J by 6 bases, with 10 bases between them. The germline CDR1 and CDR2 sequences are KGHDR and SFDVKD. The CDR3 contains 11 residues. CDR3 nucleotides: TGTGCCACCACGATTCGGGGCGAGCAGTACTTC. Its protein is CATTIRGEQYF.

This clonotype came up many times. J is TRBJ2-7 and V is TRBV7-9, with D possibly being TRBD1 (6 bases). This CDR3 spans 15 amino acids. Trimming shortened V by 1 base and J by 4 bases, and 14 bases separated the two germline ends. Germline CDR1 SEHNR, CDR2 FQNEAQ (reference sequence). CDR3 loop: CASSLEDSSRYEQYF. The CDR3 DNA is TGTGCCAGCAGCTTAGAGGACAGTAGCCGGTACGAGCAGTACTTC.

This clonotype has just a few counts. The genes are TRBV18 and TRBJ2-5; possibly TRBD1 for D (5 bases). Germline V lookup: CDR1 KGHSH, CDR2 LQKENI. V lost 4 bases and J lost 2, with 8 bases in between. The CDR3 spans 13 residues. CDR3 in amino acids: CASSLGAQETQYF. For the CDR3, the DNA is TGTGCCAGCTCACTTGGGGCGCAAGAGACCCAGTACTTC. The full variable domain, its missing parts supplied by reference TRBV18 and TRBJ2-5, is NAGVMQNPRHLVRRRGQEARLRCSPMKGHSHVYWYRQLPEEGLKFMVYLQKENIIDESGMPKERFSAEFPKEGPSILRIQQVVRGDSAAYFCASSLGAQETQYFGPGTRLLVL.

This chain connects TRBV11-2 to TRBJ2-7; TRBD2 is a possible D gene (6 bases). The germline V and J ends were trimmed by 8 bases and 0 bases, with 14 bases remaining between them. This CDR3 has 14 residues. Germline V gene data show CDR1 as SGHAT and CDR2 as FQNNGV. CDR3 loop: CASRSGRDSYEQYF. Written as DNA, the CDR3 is TGTGCCAGCCGATCTGGGCGGGACTCCTACGAGCAGTACTTC.

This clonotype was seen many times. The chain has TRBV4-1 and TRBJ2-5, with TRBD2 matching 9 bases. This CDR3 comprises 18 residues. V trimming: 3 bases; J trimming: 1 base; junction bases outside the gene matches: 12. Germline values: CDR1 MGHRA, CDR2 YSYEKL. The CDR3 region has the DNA TGCGCCAGCAGCCACCCCCTTGGGCTAGCGGGGCCCCAAGAGACCCAGTACTTC. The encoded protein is CASSHPLGLAGPQETQYF.

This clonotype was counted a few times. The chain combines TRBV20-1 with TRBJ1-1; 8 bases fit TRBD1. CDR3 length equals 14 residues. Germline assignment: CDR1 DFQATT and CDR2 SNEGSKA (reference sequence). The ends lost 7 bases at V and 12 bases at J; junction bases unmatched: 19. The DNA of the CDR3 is TGCAGTGTTCCAACCCTCCCAGGACAGGGTAAAACTTTCTTT. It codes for CSVPTLPGQGKTFF.